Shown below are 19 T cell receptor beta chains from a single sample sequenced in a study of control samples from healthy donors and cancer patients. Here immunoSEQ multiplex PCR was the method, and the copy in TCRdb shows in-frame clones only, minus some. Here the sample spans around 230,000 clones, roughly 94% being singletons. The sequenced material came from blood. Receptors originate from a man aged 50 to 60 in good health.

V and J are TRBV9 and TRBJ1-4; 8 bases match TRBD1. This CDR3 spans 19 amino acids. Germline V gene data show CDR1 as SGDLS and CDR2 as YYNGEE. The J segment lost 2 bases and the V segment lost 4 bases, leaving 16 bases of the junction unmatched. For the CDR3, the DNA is TGTGCCAGCAGCCCCTCACTCCAGGGGGCAATAGGTACTAATGAAAAACTGTTTTTT. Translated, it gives CASSPSLQGAIGTNEKLFF.

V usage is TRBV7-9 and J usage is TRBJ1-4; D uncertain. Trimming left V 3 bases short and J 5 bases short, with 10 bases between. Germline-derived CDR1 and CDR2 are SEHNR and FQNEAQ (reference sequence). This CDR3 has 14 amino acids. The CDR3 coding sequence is TGTGCCAGCAGCTTTGGGCAGTCGAATGAAAAACTGTTTTTT. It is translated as CASSFGQSNEKLFF.

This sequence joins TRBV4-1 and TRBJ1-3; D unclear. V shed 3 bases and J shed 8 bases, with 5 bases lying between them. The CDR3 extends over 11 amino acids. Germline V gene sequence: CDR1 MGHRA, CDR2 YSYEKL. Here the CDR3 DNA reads TGCGCCAGCAGCCAGGCCGACACCATATATTTT. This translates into CASSQADTIYF.

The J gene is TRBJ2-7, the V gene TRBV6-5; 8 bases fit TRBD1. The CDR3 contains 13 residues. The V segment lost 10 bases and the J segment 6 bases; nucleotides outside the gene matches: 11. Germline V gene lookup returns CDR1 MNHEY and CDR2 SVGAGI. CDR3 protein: CATLWTGSSEQYV. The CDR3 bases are TGTGCCACCCTTTGGACAGGGTCGTCCGAGCAGTACGTC.

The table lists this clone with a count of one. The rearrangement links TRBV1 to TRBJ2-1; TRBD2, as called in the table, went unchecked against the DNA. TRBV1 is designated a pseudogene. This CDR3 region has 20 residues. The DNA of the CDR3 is TGCACCAGCAGCCAAGATCGGGGTAGCGGGGGGCCCAGCTCCTACAATGAGCAGTTCTTC. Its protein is CTSSQDRGSGGPSSYNEQFF.

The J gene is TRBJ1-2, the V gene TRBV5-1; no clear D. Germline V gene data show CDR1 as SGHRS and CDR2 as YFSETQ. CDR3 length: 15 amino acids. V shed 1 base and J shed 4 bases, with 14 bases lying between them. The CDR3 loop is CASSLRSRLAYGYTF. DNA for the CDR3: TGCGCCAGCAGCTTGAGAAGCCGCCTCGCCTATGGCTACACCTTC.

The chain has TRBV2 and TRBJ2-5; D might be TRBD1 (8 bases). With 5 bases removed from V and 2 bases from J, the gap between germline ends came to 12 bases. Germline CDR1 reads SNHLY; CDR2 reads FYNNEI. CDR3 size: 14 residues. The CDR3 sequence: CASSTGGGQETQYF. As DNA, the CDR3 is TGTGCCAGCAGTACAGGGGGGGGACAAGAGACCCAGTACTTC.

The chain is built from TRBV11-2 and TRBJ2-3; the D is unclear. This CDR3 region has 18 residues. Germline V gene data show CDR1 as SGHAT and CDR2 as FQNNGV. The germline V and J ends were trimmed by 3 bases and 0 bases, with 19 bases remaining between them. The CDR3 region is CASSFKGRDVSSTDTQYF. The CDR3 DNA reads TGTGCCAGCAGCTTCAAAGGGCGCGACGTTTCTAGCACAGATACGCAGTATTTT.

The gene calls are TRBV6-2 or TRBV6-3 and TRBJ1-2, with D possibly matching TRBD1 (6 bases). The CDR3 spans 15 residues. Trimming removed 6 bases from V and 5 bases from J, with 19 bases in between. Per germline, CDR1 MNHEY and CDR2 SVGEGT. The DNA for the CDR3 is TGTGCCAGCAGCGAGCGCCCGGGGGCAGGGTATGGCTACACCTTC. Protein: CASSERPGAGYGYTF.

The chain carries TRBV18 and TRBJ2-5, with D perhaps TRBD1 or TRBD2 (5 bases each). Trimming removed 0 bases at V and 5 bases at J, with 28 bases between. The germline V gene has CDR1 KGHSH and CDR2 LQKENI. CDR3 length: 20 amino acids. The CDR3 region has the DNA TGTGCCAGCTCACCACCACCAGGACTGCGAGACAGCCGATCTTGGGAGACCCAGTACTTC. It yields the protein CASSPPPGLRDSRSWETQYF.

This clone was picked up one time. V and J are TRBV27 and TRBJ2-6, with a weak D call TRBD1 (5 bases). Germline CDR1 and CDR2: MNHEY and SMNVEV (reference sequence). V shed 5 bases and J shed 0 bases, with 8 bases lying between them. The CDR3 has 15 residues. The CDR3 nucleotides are TGTGCCAGCAGTCGGCAGGGCTCTGGGGCCAACGTCCTGACTTTC. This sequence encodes CASSRQGSGANVLTF. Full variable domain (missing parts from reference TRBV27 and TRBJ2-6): EAQVTQNPRYLITVTGKKLTVTCSQNMNHEYMSWYRQDPGLGLRQIYYSMNVEVTDKGDVPEGYKVSRKEKRNFPLILESPSPNQTSLYFCASSRQGSGANVLTFGAGSRLTVL.

CDR3 DNA sequence: TGTGCCAGCAGTTTAGGAACAGGGCAAGGGGCTTTCTTT. Protein: CASSLGTGQGAFF. The genes are TRBV28 and TRBJ1-1; tentative D call: TRBD1 (6 bases). The germline V gene encodes CDR1 MDHEN and CDR2 SYDVKM. The V and J ends lost 2 bases and 11 bases respectively, with 15 bases between them. The CDR3 has 13 amino acids.

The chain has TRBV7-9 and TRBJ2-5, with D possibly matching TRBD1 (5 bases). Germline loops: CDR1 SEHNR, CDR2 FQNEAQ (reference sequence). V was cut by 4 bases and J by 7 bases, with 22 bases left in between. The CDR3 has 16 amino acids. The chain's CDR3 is CASSSLGQWGVRTQYF. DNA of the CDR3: TGTGCCAGCAGCTCCCTAGGCCAGTGGGGCGTTCGGACCCAGTACTTC.

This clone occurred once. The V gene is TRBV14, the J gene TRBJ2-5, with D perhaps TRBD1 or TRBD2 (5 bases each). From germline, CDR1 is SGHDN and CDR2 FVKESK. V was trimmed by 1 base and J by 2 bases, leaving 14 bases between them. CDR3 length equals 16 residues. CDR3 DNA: TGTGCCAGCAGCCAAGGAGGGGAAGGGTTTCAAGAGACCCAGTACTTC. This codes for CASSQGGEGFQETQYF.

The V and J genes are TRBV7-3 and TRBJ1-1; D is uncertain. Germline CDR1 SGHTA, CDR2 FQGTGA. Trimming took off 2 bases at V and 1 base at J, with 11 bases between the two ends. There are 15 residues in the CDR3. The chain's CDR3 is CASSLFRSANTEAFF. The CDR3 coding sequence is TGTGCCAGCAGCTTATTTCGGTCGGCGAACACTGAAGCTTTCTTT.

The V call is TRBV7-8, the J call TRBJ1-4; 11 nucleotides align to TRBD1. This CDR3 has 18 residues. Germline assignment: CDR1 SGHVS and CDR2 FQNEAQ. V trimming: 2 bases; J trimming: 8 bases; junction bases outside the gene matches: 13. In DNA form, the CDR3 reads TGTGCCAGCAGCTTAACTGACCGGGACAGGGGGTTGAGAGAAAAACTGTTTTTT. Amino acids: CASSLTDRDRGLREKLFF.

The DNA for the CDR3 is TGTGCCAGCTCACCAATCTCGGGACAGGGGGCGCAGCTAAATTCACCCCTCCACTTT. It specifies CASSPISGQGAQLNSPLHF. The J gene is TRBJ1-6, the V gene TRBV18; TRBD1 aligns across 12 bases. Per the germline V gene, CDR1 is KGHSH and CDR2 is LQKENI. Trimming at V came to 2 bases and at J to 7 bases, leaving 12 bases not matched to a gene. The CDR3 consists of 19 residues.

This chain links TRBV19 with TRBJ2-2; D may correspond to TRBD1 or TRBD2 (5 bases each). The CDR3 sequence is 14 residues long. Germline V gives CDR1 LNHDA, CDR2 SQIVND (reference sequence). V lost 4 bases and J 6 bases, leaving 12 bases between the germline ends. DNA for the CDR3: TGTGCCAGTAGTAATCTTGGGGGTCCCGGGGAGCTGTTTTTT. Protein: CASSNLGGPGELFF.

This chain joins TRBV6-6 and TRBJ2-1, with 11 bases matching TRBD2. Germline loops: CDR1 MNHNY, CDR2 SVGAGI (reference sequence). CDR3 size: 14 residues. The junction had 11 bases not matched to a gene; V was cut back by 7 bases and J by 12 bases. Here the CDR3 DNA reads TGTGCCAGCAAGAATAGCGGGGGGGCCCAGGCGCAGTTCTTC. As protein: CASKNSGGAQAQFF.